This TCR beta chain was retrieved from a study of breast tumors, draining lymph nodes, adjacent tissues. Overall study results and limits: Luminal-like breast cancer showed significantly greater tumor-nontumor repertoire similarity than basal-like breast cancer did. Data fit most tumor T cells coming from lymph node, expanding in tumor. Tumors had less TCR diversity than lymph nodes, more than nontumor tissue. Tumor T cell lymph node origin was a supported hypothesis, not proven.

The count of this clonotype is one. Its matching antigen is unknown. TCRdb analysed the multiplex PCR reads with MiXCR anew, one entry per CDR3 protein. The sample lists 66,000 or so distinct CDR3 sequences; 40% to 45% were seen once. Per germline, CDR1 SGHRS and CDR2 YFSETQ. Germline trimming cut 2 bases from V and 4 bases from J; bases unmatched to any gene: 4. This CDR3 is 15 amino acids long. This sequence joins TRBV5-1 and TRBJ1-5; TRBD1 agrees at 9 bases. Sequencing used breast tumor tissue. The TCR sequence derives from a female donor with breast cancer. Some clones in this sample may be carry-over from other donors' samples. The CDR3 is CASSLTGTGNQPQHF. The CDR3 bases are TGCGCCAGCAGCTTAACCGGGACAGGGAATCAGCCCCAGCATTTT. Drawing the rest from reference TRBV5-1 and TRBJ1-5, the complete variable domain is KAGVTQTPRYLIKTRGQQVTLSCSPISGHRSVSWYQQTPGQGLQFLFEYFSETQRNKGNFPGRFSGRQFSNSRSEMNVSTLELGDSALYLCASSLTGTGNQPQHFGDGTRLSIL.